One and the same sample provided the 9 T cell receptor beta chains below, sequenced in a study of cytomegalovirus exposure and HLA in healthy donors. PCR was performed using 60 Vbeta and 13 Jbeta primers. Repertoires were generated with immunoSEQ multiplex PCR, while TCRdb's copy carries only in-frame clones and drops some. The data contain just over 150,000 clones, 84% of them singletons. Input material: PBMCs. The source of these receptors is a man aged 45-65 years in good health and CMV-seropositive.

The rearrangement links TRBV19 to TRBJ2-7; a weak D match, TRBD1 (6 bases). The CDR3 runs to 11 residues. Deletions cut 8 bases from V and 4 bases from J, with 9 bases between. Germline lookup yields CDR1 LNHDA and CDR2 SQIVND (reference sequence). DNA of the CDR3: TGTGCCAGTCAAGGGGGTTACGAGCAGTACTTC. This translates into CASQGGYEQYF. Filled out from reference TRBV19 and TRBJ2-7, the complete variable domain reads DGGITQSPKYLFRKEGQNVTLSCEQNLNHDAMYWYRQDPGQGLRLIYYSQIVNDFQKGDIAEGYSVSREKKESFPLTVTSAQKNPTAFYLCASQGGYEQYFGPGTRLTVT.

The V gene is TRBV19, the J gene TRBJ1-5; 10 nucleotides align to TRBD1. Germline loops: CDR1 LNHDA, CDR2 SQIVND (reference sequence). V lost 5 bases, J lost 2 bases, and 9 bases stayed unmatched. The CDR3 spans 17 residues. The CDR3 sequence: CASSPRDRGSGNQPQHF. CDR3 bases: TGTGCCAGTAGTCCCCGGGACAGGGGTTCGGGCAATCAGCCCCAGCATTTT.

The chain combines TRBV12-5 with TRBJ1-6; 8 nucleotides align to TRBD1. The length of the CDR3 is 15 residues. V was clipped by 6 bases and J by 9 bases; unmatched bases: 10. Germline assignment: CDR1 LGHNT and CDR2 FRNRAP. The CDR3 sequence: CASGYTGGGGSPLHF. The CDR3 DNA is TGTGCTAGTGGCTACACAGGGGGTGGAGGTTCACCCCTCCACTTT.

This chain uses TRBV4-1 with TRBJ2-1; TRBD2 agrees at 8 bases. This CDR3 spans 15 amino acids. Germline trimming cut 7 bases from V and 4 bases from J; bases unmatched to any gene: 9. CDR1 is MGHRA, CDR2 YSYEKL, per germline. CDR3 DNA sequence: TGCGCCAGCACTCCGGGGACTAGAGATTACAATGAGCAGTTCTTC. Its protein is CASTPGTRDYNEQFF.

This clone has just one count. The CDR3 reads CASSSPGQGSYEQYF. The CDR3, as DNA: TGTGCCAGCAGCTCCCCGGGACAGGGGTCCTACGAGCAGTACTTC. The gene calls are TRBV11-2 and TRBJ2-7, with TRBD1 identical over 10 bases. V shed 4 bases and J 1 base; nucleotides not matched to a gene: 4. The length of the CDR3 is 15 residues. The germline CDR1 and CDR2 sequences are SGHAT and FQNNGV.

This clone has only a few counts. J is TRBJ2-1 and V is TRBV2; 7 bases line up with TRBD2. Trimming at V came to 6 bases and at J to 5 bases, leaving 10 bases not matched to a gene. The CDR3 consists of 15 residues. From germline, CDR1 is SNHLY and CDR2 FYNNEI. In DNA, the CDR3 is TGTGCCAGCAGATACTTTTCCCGGGGGGACAATGAGCAGTTCTTC. This translates into CASRYFSRGDNEQFF.

The V call is TRBV27, the J call TRBJ2-5; the match to TRBD2 covers 8 bases. V lost 2 bases and J lost 1; bases outside the gene matches: 6. The germline V gene encodes CDR1 MNHEY and CDR2 SMNVEV (reference sequence). The CDR3 loop spans 16 amino acids. Here the CDR3 DNA reads TGTGCCAGCAGTTTAACGGGGGGGTGGCCCCAAGAGACCCAGTACTTC. Amino acid sequence: CASSLTGGWPQETQYF.

The chain recombines TRBV29-1 with TRBJ2-1, with 10 bases identical to TRBD2. Germline V gene sequence: CDR1 SQVTM, CDR2 ANQGSEA. Unmatched junction bases numbered 5, after V lost 3 bases and J lost 9 bases. The CDR3 consists of 13 residues. DNA of the CDR3: TGCAGCGTTGAGGTACTAGCGGGGTTTGAGCAGTTCTTC. It is translated as CSVEVLAGFEQFF.

The chain carries TRBV14 and TRBJ1-1; maybe TRBD1 (5 bases). V lost 1 base and J lost 5, with 11 bases in between. The germline gives CDR1 SGHDN, CDR2 FVKESK. CDR3 size: 14 residues. DNA for the CDR3: TGTGCCAGCAGCCAAGCTCTACGGGGGACTGAAGCTTTCTTT. It encodes CASSQALRGTEAFF. Supplemented by reference TRBV14 and TRBJ1-1, the full variable domain reads EAGVTQFPSHSVIEKGQTVTLRCDPISGHDNLYWYRRVMGKEIKFLLHFVKESKQDESGMPNNRFLAERTGGTYSTLKVQPAELEDSGVYFCASSQALRGTEAFFGQGTRLTVV.